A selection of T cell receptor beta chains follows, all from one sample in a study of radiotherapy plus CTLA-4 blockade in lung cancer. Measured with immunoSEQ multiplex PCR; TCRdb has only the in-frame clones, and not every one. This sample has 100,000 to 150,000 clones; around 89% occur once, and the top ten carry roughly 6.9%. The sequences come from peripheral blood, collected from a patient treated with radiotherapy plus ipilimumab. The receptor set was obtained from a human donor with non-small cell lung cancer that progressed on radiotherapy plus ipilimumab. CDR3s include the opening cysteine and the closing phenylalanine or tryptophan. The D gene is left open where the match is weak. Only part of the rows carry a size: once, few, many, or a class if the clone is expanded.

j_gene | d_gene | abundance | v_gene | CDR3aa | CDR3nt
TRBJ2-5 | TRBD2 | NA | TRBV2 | CASSEVGLAEETQYF | TGTGCCAGCAGTGAAGTAGGACTAGCGGAAGAGACCCAGTACTTC
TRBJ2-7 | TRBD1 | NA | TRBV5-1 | CASSWGQGNEQYF | TGCGCCAGCAGCTGGGGACAGGGAAACGAGCAGTACTTC
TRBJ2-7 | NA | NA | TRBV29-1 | CSVVEQAYEQYF | TGCAGCGTTGTGGAGCAAGCCTACGAGCAGTACTTC
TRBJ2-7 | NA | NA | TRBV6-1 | CASSEQAHYEQYF | TGTGCCAGCAGTGAACAAGCGCACTACGAGCAGTACTTC
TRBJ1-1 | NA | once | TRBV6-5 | CASSYRQERTEAFF | TGTGCCAGCAGTTATCGACAGGAGAGAACTGAAGCTTTCTTT
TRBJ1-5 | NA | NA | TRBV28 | CASSFVSNQPQHF | TGTGCCAGCAGTTTTGTAAGCAATCAGCCCCAGCATTTT
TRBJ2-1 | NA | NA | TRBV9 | CASSAGQLSGNKDEQFF | TGTGCCAGCAGCGCGGGACAGCTAAGCGGGAACAAGGATGAGCAGTTCTTC
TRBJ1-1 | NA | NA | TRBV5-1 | CASSFLRGTEAFF | TGCGCCAGCAGCTTCTTAAGGGGGACTGAAGCTTTCTTT
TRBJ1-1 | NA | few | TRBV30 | CAWSPYRDVVNTEAFF | TGTGCCTGGAGTCCCTACCGAGATGTCGTGAACACTGAAGCTTTCTTT
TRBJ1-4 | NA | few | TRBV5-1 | CASSLGGTSNEKLFF | TGCGCCAGCAGCTTGGGTGGGACTTCTAATGAAAAACTGTTTTTT
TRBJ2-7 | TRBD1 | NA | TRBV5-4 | CASSSGTGRYEQYF | TGTGCCAGCAGCTCCGGGACAGGGCGCTACGAGCAGTACTTC
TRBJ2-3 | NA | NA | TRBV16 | CASSQSLGAEESQYF | TGTGCCAGCAGCCAATCCCTCGGGGCCGAGGAGTCGCAGTATTTT
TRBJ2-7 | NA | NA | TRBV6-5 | CASRGSGSYEQYF | TGTGCCAGCAGGGGCTCGGGGTCCTACGAGCAGTACTTC
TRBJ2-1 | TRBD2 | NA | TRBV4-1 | CASSQDPGLADEQFF | TGCGCCAGCAGCCAAGACCCGGGACTAGCAGATGAGCAGTTCTTC
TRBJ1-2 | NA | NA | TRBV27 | CASSPSGRKYGYTF | TGTGCCAGCAGTCCCTCGGGACGAAAGTATGGCTACACCTTC
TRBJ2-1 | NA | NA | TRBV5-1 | CASSFDNDNEQFF | TGCGCCAGCAGCTTCGACAACGACAATGAGCAGTTCTTC
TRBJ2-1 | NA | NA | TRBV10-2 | CASGLGSNEQFF | TGCGCCAGCGGGCTGGGCAGCAATGAGCAGTTCTTC
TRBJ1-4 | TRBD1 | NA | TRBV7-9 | CASSTDRDVEKLFF | TGTGCCAGCAGCACGGACAGGGACGTTGAAAAACTGTTTTTT
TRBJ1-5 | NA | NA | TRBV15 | CATSRQSNQPQHF | TGTGCCACCAGCAGACAGAGCAATCAGCCCCAGCATTTT
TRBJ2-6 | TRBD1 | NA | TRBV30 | CAWSIRRQGIRSGANVLTF | TGTGCCTGGAGTATCCGACGACAGGGTATTAGATCTGGGGCCAACGTCCTGACTTTC